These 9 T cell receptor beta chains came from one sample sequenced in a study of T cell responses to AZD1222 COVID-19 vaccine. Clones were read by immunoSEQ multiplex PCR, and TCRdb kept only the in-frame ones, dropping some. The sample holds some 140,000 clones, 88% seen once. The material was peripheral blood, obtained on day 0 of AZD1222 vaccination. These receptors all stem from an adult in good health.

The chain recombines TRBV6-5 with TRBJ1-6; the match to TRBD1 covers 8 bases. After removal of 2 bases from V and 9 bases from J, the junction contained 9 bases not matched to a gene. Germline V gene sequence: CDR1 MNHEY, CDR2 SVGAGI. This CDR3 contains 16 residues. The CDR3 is CASSYTIGQGGSPLHF. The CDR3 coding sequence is TGTGCCAGCAGTTACACCATAGGACAGGGCGGTTCACCCCTCCACTTT.

CDR3 in amino acids: CASSEIGRDRVTSSSGNTIYF. CDR3 nucleotide sequence: TGTGCCAGCAGTGAAATCGGCCGGGACAGGGTAACTTCTAGCTCTGGAAACACCATATATTTT. The chain has TRBV2 and TRBJ1-3; 9 positions match TRBD1. Germline V CDR1 and CDR2: SNHLY, FYNNEI. The CDR3 contains 21 residues. Germline trimming cut 2 bases from V and 0 bases from J; bases unmatched to any gene: 17.

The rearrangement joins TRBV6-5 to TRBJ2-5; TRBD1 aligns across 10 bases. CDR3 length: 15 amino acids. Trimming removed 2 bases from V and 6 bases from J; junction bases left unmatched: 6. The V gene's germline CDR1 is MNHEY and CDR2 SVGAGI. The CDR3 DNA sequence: TGTGCCAGCAGTTACCTCGGGACAGGGGTGAAGACCCAGTACTTC. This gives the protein CASSYLGTGVKTQYF.

CDR3 DNA sequence: TGTGCCATCAGTGGGACGGCTAACTATGGCTACACCTTC. The encoded protein is CAISGTANYGYTF. The chain couples TRBV10-3 to TRBJ1-2; D gene unclear. V gave up 4 bases and J gave up 0 bases, with 6 bases separating them. CDR1 is ENHRY and CDR2 is SYGVKD in the germline V gene. This CDR3 has 13 amino acids.

The CDR3 region has the DNA TGTGCCAGCAGTTACGAGGGGAACCAAAGGGGTCAGCCCCAGCATTTT. Translating gives CASSYEGNQRGQPQHF. The V and J genes are TRBV6-5 and TRBJ1-5; D is possibly TRBD1 (5 bases). Germline CDR1 reads MNHEY; CDR2 reads SVGAGI. The CDR3 is made up of 16 amino acids. Trimming pared 2 bases from V and 6 bases from J, leaving 17 bases between.

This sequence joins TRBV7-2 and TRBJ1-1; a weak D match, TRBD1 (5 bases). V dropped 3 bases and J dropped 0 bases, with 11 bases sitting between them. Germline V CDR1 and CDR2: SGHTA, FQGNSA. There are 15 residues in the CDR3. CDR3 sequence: CASSFMGGVNTEAFF. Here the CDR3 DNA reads TGTGCCAGCAGCTTCATGGGGGGGGTGAACACTGAAGCTTTCTTT. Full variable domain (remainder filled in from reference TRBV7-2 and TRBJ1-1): GAGVSQSPSNKVTEKGKDVELRCDPISGHTALYWYRQSLGQGLEFLIYFQGNSAPDKSGLPSDRFSAERTGGSVSTLTIQRTQQEDSAVYLCASSFMGGVNTEAFFGQGTRLTVV.

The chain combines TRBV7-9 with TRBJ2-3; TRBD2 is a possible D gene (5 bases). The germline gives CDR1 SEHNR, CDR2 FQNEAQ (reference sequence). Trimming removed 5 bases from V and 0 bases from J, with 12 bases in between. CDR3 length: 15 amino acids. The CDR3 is CASSDDWTSTDTQYF. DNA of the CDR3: TGTGCCAGCAGCGACGACTGGACTAGCACAGATACGCAGTATTTT.

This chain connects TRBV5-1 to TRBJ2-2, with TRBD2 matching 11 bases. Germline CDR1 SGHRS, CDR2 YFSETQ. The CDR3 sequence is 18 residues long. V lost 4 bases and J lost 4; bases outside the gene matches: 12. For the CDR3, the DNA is TGCGCCAGCAGCCCAGAGCCCGGACTAGCGGGTGGCACCGGGGAGCTGTTTTTT. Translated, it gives CASSPEPGLAGGTGELFF.

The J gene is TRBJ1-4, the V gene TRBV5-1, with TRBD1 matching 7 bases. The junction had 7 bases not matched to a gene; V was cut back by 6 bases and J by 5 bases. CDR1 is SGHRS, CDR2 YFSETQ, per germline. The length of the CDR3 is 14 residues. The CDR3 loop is CASKFGQANEKLFF. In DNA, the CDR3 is TGCGCCAGCAAATTCGGACAGGCGAATGAAAAACTGTTTTTT.